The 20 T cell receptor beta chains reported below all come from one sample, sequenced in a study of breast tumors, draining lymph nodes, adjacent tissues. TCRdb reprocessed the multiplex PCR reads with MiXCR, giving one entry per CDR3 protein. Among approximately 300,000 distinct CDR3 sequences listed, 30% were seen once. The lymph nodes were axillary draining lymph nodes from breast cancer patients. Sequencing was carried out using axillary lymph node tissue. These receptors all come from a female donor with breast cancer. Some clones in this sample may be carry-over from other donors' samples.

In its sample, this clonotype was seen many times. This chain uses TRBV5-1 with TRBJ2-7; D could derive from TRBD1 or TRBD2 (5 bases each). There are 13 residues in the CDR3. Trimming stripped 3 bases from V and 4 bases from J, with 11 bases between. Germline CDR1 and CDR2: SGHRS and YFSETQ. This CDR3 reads CASSSGTLYEQYF. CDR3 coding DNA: TGCGCCAGCAGCTCCGGGACGTTATACGAGCAGTACTTC.

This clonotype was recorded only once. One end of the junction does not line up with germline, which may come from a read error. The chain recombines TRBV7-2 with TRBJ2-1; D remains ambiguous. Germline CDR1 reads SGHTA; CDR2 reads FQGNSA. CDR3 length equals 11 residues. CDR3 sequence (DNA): TGTGCCAGCAGCCACGTCAATGAGCAGTTTTTC. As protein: CASSHVNEQFF.

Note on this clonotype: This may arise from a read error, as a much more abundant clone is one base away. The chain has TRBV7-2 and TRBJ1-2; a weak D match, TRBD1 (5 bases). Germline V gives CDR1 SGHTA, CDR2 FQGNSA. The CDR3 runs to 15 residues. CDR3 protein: CASSLTVPSNYGYPF. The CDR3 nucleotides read TGTGCCAGCAGCTTGACAGTGCCATCTAACTATGGCTACCCCTTC.

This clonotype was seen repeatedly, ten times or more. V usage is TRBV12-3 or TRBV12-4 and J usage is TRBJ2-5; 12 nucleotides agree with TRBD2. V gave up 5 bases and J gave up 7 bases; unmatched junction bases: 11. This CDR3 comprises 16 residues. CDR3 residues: CASSLLALAGGVTQYF. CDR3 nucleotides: TGTGCCAGCAGTCTTTTGGCGCTAGCGGGAGGGGTGACCCAGTACTTC.

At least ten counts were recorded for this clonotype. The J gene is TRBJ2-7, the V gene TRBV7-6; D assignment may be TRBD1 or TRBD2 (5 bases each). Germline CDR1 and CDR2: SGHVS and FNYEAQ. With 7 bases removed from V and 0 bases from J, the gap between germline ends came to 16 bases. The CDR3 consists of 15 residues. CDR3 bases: TGTGCCAGCAAGAGGGGCGGAGGCAACTCCTACGAGCAGTACTTC. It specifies CASKRGGGNSYEQYF.

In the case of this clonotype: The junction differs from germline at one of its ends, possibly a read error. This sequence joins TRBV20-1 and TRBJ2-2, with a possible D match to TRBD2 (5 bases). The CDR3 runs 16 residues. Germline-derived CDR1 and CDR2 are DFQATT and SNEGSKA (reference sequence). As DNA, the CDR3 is TGCAGTGCTAGTATTGATACTGGCGGAACCACCGGGGAGCTGTTCTTT. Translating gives CSASIDTGGTTGELFF.

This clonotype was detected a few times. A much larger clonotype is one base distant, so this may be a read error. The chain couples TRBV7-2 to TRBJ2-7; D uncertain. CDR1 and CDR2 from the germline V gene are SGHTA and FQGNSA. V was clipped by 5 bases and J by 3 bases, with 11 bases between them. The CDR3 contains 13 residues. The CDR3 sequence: CASSPAAVYEQYF. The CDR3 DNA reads TGTGCCAGCAGCCCCGCAGCCGTCTACGAGCAGTACTTC.

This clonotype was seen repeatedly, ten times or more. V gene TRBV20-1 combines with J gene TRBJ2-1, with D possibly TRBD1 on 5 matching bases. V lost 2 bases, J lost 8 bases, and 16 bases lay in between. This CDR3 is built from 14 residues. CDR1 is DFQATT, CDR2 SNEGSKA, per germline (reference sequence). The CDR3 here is CSARLKGQGYEQFF. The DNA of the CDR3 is TGCAGTGCTAGATTGAAGGGGCAGGGCTATGAGCAGTTCTTC.

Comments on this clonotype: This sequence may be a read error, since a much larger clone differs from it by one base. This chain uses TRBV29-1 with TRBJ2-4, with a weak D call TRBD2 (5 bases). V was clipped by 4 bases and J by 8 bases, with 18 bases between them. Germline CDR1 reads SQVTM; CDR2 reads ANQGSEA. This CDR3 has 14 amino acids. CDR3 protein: CSVVVTGMKDIQYF. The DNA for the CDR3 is TGCAGCGTTGTTGTGACCGGGATGAAAGACATTCAGTACTTC.

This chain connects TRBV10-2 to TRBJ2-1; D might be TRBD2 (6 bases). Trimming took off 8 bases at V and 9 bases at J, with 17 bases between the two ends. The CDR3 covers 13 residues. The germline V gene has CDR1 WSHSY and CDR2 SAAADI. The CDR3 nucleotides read TGCGCCAGCGCCTTTGGCGGGACTCCTGAGCAGTTCTTC. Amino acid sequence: CASAFGGTPEQFF.

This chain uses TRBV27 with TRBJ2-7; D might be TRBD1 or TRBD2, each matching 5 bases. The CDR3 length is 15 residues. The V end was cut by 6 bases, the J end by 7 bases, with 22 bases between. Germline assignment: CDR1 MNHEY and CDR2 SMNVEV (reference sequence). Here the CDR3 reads CASSLDGTEPWEQYF. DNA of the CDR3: TGTGCCAGCAGCTTAGACGGGACCGAACCATGGGAGCAGTACTTC.

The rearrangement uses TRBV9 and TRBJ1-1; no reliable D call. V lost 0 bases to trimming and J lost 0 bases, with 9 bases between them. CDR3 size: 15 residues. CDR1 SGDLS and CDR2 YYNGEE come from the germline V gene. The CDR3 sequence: CASSVDSFVNTEAFF. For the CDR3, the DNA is TGTGCCAGCAGCGTAGACAGTTTTGTGAACACTGAAGCTTTCTTT.

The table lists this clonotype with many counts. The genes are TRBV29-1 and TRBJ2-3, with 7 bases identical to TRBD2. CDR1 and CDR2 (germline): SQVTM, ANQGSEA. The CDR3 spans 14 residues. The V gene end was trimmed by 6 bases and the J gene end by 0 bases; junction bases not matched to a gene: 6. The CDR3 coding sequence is TGCAGCGTAGCCCCTAGCGGTAGCACAGATACGCAGTATTTT. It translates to CSVAPSGSTDTQYF.

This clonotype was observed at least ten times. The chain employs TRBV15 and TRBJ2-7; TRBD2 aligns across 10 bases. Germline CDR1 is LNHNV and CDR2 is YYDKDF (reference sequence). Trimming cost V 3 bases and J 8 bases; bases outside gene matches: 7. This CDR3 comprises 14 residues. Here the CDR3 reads CATSSLLAGVKQYF. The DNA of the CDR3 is TGTGCCACCAGCAGCCTCCTAGCGGGAGTAAAGCAGTACTTC.

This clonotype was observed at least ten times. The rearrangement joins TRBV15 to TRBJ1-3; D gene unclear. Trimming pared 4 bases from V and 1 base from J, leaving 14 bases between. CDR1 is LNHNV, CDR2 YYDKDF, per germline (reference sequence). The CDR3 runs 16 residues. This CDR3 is CATSTTQRGSGNTIYF. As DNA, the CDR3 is TGTGCCACCAGCACTACCCAGCGGGGTTCTGGAAACACCATATATTTT. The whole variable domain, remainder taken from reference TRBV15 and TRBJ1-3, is DAMVIQNPRYQVTQFGKPVTLSCSQTLNHNVMYWYQQKSSQAPKLLFHYYDKDFNNEADTPDNFQSRRPNTSFCFLDIRSPGLGDTAMYLCATSTTQRGSGNTIYFGEGSWLTVV.

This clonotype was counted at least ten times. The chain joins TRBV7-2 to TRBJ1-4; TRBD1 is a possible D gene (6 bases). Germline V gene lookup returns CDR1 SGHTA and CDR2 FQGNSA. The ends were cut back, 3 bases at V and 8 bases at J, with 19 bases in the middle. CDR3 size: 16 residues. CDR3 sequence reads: CASSLKAGVELEKLFF. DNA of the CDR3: TGTGCCAGCAGCTTGAAGGCAGGGGTTGAATTGGAAAAACTGTTTTTT.

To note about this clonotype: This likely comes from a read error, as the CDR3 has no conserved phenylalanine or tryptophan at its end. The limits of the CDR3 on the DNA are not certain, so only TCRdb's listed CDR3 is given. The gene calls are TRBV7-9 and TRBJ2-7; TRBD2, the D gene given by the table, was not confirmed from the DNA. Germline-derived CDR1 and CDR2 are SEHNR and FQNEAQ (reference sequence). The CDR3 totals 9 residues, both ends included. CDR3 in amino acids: CASSFGGRE.

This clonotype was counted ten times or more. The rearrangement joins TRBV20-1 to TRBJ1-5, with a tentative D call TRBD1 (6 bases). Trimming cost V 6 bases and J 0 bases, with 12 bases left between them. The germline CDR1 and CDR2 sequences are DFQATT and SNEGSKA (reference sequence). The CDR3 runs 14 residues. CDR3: CSANRADSNQPQHF. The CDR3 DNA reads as TGCAGTGCGAACAGGGCAGATAGCAATCAGCCCCAGCATTTT.

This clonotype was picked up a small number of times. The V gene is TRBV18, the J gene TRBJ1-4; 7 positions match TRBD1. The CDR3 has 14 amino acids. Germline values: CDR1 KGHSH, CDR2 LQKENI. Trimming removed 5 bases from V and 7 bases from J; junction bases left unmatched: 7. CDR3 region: CASSSDRDGEKLFF. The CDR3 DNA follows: TGTGCCAGCTCATCCGACAGGGATGGTGAAAAACTGTTTTTT.

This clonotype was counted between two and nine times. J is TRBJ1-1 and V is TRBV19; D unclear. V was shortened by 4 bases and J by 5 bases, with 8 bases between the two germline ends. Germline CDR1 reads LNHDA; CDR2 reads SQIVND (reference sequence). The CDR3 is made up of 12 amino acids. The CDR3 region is CASSRAGTEAFF. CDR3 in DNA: TGTGCCAGTAGTAGAGCCGGGACTGAAGCTTTCTTT.